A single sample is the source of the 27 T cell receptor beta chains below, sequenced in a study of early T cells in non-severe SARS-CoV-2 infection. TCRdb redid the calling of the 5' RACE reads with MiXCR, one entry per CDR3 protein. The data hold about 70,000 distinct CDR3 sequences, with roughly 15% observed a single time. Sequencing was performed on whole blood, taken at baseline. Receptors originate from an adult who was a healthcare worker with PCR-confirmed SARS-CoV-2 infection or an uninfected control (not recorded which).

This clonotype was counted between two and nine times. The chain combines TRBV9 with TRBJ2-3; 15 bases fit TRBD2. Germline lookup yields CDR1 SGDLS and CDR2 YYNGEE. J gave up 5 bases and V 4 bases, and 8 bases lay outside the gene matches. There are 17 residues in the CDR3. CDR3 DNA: TGTGCCAGCAGCTTCGGACTAGCGGGAGGGCAGGAAGATACGCAGTATTTT. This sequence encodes CASSFGLAGGQEDTQYF.

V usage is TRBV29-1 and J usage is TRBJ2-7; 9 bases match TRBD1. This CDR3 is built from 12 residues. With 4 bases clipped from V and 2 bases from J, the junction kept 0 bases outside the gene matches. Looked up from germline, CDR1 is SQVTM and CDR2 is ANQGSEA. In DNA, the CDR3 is TGCAGCGTTGGGACAGGGGCCTACGAGCAGTACTTC. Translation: CSVGTGAYEQYF.

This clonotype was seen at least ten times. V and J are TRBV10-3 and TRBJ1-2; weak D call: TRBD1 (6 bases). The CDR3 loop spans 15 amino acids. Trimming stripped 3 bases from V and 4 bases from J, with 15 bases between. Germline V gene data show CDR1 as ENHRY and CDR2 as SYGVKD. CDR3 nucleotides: TGTGCCATCAGTGAACGGTCAGGGGCTGGCTATGGCTACACCTTC. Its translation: CAISERSGAGYGYTF.

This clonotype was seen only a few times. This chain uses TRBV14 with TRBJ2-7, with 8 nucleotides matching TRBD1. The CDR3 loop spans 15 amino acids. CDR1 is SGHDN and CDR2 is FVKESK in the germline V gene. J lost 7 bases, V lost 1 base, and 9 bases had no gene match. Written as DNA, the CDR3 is TGTGCCAGCAGCCAAGTGACAGGGGAGTATGGAGAGCAGTACTTC. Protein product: CASSQVTGEYGEQYF.

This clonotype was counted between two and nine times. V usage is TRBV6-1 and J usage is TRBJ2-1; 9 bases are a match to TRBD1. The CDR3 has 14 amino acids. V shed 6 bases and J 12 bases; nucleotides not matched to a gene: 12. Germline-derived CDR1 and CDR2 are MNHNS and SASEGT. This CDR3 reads CASSAAGGQGLQFF. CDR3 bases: TGTGCCAGCAGCGCTGCCGGGGGACAGGGTTTGCAGTTCTTC.

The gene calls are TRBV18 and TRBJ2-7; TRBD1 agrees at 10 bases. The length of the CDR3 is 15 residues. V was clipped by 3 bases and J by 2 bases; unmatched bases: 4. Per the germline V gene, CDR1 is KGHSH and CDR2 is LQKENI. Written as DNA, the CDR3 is TGTGCCAGCTCACCCGGGACAGGGGAGGCCTACGAGCAGTACTTC. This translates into CASSPGTGEAYEQYF.

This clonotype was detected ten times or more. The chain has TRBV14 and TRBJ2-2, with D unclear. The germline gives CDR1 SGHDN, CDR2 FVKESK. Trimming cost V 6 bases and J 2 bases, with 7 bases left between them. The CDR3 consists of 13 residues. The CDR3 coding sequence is TGTGCCAGCAGTCCCTACAACACCGGGGAGCTGTTTTTT. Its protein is CASSPYNTGELFF.

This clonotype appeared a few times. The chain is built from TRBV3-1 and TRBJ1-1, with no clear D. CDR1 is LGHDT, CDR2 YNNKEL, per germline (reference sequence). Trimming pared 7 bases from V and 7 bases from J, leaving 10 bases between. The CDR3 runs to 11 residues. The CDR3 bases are TGTGCCAGCACGTCTCGGAATGAAGCTTTCTTT. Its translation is CASTSRNEAFF. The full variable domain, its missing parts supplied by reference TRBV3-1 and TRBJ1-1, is DTAVSQTPKYLVTQMGNDKSIKCEQNLGHDTMYWYKQDSKKFLKIMFSYNNKELIINETVPNRFSPKSPDKAHLNLHINSLELGDSAVYFCASTSRNEAFFGQGTRLTVV.

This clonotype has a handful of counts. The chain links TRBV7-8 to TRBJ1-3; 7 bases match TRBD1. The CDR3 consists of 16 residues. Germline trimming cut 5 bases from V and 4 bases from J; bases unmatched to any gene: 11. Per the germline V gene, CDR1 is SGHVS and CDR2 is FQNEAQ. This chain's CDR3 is CASSPRRDRVGNTIYF. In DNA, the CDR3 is TGTGCCAGCAGCCCCCGGAGGGACAGAGTGGGAAACACCATATATTTT.

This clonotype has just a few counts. The CDR3 nucleotides read TGTGCCAGCAGTTACTCGAACAGACAGCCCCAGCATTTT. It yields the protein CASSYSNRQPQHF. J is TRBJ1-5 and V is TRBV6-2 or TRBV6-3; D gene ambiguous. Germline V gene lookup returns CDR1 MNHEY and CDR2 SVGEGT. This CDR3 has 13 residues. Trimming shortened V by 0 bases and J by 7 bases, and 7 bases separated the two germline ends.

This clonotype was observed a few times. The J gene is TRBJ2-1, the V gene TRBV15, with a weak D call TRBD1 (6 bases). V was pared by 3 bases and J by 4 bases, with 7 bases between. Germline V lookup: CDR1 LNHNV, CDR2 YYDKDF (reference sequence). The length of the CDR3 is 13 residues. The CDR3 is CATSRGTYNEQFF. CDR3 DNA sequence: TGTGCCACCAGCAGGGGGACATACAATGAGCAGTTCTTC.

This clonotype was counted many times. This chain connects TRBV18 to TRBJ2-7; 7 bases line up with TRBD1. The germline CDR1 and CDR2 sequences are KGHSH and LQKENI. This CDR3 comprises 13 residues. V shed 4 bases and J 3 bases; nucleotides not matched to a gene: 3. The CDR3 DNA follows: TGTGCCAGCTCACTCCGGGACAGCTACGAGCAGTACTTC. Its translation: CASSLRDSYEQYF. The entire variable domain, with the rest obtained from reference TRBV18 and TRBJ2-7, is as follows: NAGVMQNPRHLVRRRGQEARLRCSPMKGHSHVYWYRQLPEEGLKFMVYLQKENIIDESGMPKERFSAEFPKEGPSILRIQQVVRGDSAAYFCASSLRDSYEQYFGPGTRLTVT.

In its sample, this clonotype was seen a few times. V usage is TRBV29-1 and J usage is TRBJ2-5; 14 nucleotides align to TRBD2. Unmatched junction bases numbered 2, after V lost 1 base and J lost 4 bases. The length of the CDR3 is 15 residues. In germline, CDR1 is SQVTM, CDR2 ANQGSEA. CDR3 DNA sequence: TGCAGCGTTGAAGGGACTAGCGGGAGGCCAGAGACCCAGTACTTC. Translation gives CSVEGTSGRPETQYF.

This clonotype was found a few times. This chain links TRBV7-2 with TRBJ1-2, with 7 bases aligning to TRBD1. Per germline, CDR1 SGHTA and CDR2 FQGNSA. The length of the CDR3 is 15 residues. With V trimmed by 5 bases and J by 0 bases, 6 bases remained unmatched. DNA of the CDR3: TGTGCCAGCAGCCCACTGGGGACAGCTAACTATGGCTACACCTTC. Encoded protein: CASSPLGTANYGYTF.

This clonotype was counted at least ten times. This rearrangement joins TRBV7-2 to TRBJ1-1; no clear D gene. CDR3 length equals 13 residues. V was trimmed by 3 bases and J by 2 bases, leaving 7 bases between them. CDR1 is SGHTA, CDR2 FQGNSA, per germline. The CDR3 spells CASSLEANTEAFF. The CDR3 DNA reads TGTGCCAGCAGCTTGGAAGCTAACACTGAAGCTTTCTTT.

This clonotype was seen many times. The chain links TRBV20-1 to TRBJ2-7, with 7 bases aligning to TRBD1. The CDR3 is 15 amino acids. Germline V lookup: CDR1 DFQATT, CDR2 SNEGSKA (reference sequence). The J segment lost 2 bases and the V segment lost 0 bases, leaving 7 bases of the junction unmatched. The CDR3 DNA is TGCAGTGCTAGAGACTCTGACAGGGATCCCTACGAGCAGTACTTC. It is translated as CSARDSDRDPYEQYF.

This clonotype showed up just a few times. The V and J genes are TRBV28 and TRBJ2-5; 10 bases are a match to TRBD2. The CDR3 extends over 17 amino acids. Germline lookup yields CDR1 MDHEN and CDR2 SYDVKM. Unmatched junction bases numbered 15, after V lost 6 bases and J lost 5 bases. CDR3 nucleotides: TGTGCCAGCAGCCCCCAAGGGGTAGCGGGAGGAGGTGAGACCCAGTACTTC. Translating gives CASSPQGVAGGGETQYF.

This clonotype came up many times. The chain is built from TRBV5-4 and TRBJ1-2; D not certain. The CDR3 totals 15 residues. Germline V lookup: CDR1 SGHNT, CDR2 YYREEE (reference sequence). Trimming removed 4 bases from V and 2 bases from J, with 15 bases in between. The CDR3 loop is CASSPMEAGNYGYTF. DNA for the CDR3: TGTGCCAGCAGCCCCATGGAGGCGGGAAACTATGGCTACACCTTC.

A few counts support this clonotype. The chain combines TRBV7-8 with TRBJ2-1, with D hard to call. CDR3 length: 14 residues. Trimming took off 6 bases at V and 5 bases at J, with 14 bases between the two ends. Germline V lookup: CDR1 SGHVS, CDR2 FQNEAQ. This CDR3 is CASRGPLPHNEQFF. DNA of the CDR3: TGTGCCAGCAGGGGCCCTCTCCCCCACAATGAGCAGTTCTTC.

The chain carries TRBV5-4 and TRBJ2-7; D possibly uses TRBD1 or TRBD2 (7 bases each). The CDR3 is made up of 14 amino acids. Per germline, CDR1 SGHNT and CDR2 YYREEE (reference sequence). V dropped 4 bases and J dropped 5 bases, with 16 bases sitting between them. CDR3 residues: CASSARTGLDEQYF. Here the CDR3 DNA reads TGTGCCAGCAGCGCGAGGACAGGACTAGACGAGCAGTACTTC.

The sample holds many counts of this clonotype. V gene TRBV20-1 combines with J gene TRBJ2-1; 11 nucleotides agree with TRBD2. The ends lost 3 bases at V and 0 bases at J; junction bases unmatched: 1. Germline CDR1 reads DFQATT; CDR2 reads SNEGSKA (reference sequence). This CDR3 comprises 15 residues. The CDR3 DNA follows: TGCAGTGCTAGGGGACTAGCGGTCTCCTACAATGAGCAGTTCTTC. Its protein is CSARGLAVSYNEQFF.

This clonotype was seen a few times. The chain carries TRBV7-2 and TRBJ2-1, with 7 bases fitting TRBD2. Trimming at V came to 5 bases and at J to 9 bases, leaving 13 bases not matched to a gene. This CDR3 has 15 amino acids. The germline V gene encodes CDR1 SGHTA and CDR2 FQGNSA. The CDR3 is CASSRGRKGEGEQFF. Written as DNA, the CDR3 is TGTGCCAGCAGCCGAGGAAGGAAAGGGGAGGGTGAGCAGTTCTTC.

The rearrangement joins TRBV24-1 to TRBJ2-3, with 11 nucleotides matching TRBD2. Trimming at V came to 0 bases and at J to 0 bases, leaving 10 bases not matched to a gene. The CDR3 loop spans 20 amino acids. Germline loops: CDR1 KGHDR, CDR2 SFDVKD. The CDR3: CATSDLRVAGGPASTDTQYF. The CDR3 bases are TGTGCCACCAGTGATTTGAGAGTAGCGGGAGGGCCTGCTAGCACAGATACGCAGTATTTT.

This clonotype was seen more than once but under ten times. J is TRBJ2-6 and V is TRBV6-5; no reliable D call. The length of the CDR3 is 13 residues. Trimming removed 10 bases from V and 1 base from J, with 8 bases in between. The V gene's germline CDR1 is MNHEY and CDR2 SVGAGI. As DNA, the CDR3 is TGTGCCACAAGGGAATCTGGGGCCAACGTCCTGACTTTC. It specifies CATRESGANVLTF.

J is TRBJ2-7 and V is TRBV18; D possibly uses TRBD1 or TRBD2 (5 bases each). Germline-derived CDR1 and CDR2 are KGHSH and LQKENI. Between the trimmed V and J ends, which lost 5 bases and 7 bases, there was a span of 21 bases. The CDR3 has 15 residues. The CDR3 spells CASSASSGTRIEQYF. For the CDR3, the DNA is TGTGCCAGCTCAGCTTCTTCCGGGACCCGGATTGAGCAGTACTTC.

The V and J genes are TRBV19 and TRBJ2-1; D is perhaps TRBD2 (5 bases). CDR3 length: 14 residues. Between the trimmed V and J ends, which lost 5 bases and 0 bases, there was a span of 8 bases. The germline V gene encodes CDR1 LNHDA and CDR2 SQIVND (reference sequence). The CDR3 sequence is CASSVDSSYNEQFF. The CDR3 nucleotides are TGTGCCAGTAGTGTGGACTCCTCCTACAATGAGCAGTTCTTC.

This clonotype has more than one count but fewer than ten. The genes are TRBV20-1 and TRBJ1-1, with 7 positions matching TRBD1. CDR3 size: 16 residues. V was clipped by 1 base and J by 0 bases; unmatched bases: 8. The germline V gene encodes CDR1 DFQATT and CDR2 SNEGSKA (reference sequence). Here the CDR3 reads CSARVAGGPMNTEAFF. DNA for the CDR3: TGCAGTGCTAGAGTTGCAGGGGGTCCCATGAACACTGAAGCTTTCTTT.